Sequencing of this T cell receptor (beta chain) was carried out in a study of a mutant IDH1 vaccine in newly diagnosed glioma. Study-wide context: Vaccination began 4-6 weeks post radiotherapy alone, or with temozolomide cycles.

TCRdb's table, derived via immunoSEQ multiplex PCR, lists solely in-frame clones and lacks some. This table has around 54,000 clones, under 85% appearing once. The time point here: week 47, end of study. Each dose of the vaccine consisted of 300 ug of mutant IDH1 20-mer peptide, with topical imiquimod. This clone was found once. Its antigen is unidentified. Deletions cut 4 bases from V and 2 bases from J, with 14 bases between. This CDR3 has 15 amino acids. From germline, CDR1 is SGHTA and CDR2 FQGTGA. The specimen was PBMCs, collected from a glioma patient whose treatment included an IDH1 peptide vaccine. This sequence was found in a woman in her forties or fifties with glioma. The chain links TRBV7-3 to TRBJ2-5; no definite D call. The CDR3 is CASSSSPTTQETQYF. The DNA for the CDR3 is TGTGCCAGCAGCTCCTCCCCCACTACTCAAGAGACCCAGTACTTC.